Below are 19 T cell receptor beta chains sequenced from a single sample in a study of cytomegalovirus exposure and HLA in healthy donors. 13 Jbeta primers and 60 Vbeta primers were used for the PCR. Profiling relied on immunoSEQ multiplex PCR, and the TCRdb table lists in-frame clones only, not all of them. Of 90,000 to 150,000 clones listed, more than 65% are singletons. Sequenced: PBMCs. These receptors all come from a man aged 40-49 years in good health and CMV-seropositive.

The CDR3 loop is CASTTYWDRRSGNTIYF. Written as DNA, the CDR3 is TGTGCCAGCACGACCTATTGGGACAGGCGATCTGGAAACACCATATATTTT. V is TRBV28 and J is TRBJ1-3, with 8 bases fitting TRBD1. Germline CDR1 is MDHEN and CDR2 is SYDVKM. The CDR3 has 17 residues. V lost 7 bases to trimming and J lost 1 base; unmatched junction nucleotides: 12.

This chain joins TRBV23-1 and TRBJ1-2; tentative D call: TRBD1 (6 bases). TRBV23-1 is an ORF for which the function is uncertain. This CDR3 has 14 residues. V lost 7 bases and J lost 2, with 14 bases in between. DNA of the CDR3: TGCGCCAGCATACCCGGGACAAAGAACTATGGCTACACCTTC. Residues: CASIPGTKNYGYTF.

The V gene is TRBV18, the J gene TRBJ2-1; possible D gene TRBD2, 7 bases. Trimming stripped 3 bases from V and 4 bases from J, with 16 bases between. This CDR3 comprises 16 residues. In germline, CDR1 is KGHSH, CDR2 LQKENI. The CDR3 nucleotides are TGTGCCAGCTCACCGACGAGGGGAGGGGGGTACAATGAGCAGTTCTTC. It specifies CASSPTRGGGYNEQFF.

The rearrangement links TRBV10-3 to TRBJ1-2; 10 nucleotides agree with TRBD1. The length of the CDR3 is 15 residues. J lost 5 bases, V lost 6 bases, and 9 bases had no gene match. Germline V gene sequence: CDR1 ENHRY, CDR2 SYGVKD. The CDR3 region is CAIRGDRGFPYGYTF. The CDR3 DNA reads TGTGCCATCAGAGGGGACAGGGGATTTCCTTATGGCTACACCTTC.

The chain uses TRBV19 and TRBJ2-3; D is unclear. The germline gives CDR1 LNHDA, CDR2 SQIVND (reference sequence). The CDR3 has 14 residues. Deletions cut 5 bases from V and 0 bases from J, with 9 bases between. CDR3 region: CASSPPGSTDTQYF. CDR3 DNA: TGTGCCAGTAGTCCCCCAGGTAGCACAGATACGCAGTATTTT. Full variable domain (rest looked up from reference TRBV19 and TRBJ2-3): DGGITQSPKYLFRKEGQNVTLSCEQNLNHDAMYWYRQDPGQGLRLIYYSQIVNDFQKGDIAEGYSVSREKKESFPLTVTSAQKNPTAFYLCASSPPGSTDTQYFGPGTRLTVL.

This clone was recorded only once. The chain uses TRBV10-3 and TRBJ2-7, with TRBD1 matching over 8 bases. The CDR3 extends over 12 amino acids. Trimming cost V 10 bases and J 3 bases; bases outside gene matches: 5. Germline lookup yields CDR1 ENHRY and CDR2 SYGVKD. CDR3 nucleotide sequence: TGTGCCAATGGACAGGGAGACTACGAGCAGTACTTC. This gives the protein CANGQGDYEQYF.

The chain couples TRBV28 to TRBJ2-7; TRBD1 agrees at 8 bases. CDR1 is MDHEN and CDR2 is SYDVKM in the germline V gene. CDR3 length: 15 residues. V was clipped by 5 bases and J by 3 bases; unmatched bases: 9. CDR3 nucleotide sequence: TGTGCCAGCAGTAGAGTCCGGACAGGGAACTACGAGCAGTACTTC. Translation: CASSRVRTGNYEQYF.

The chain combines TRBV5-1 with TRBJ2-1, with 7 bases lining up with TRBD1. The J segment lost 8 bases and the V segment lost 2 bases, leaving 7 bases of the junction unmatched. Germline CDR1 is SGHRS and CDR2 is YFSETQ. This CDR3 has 14 residues. CDR3 DNA sequence: TGCGCCAGCAGCTTACAGGGGTGGTTCGATGAGCAGTTCTTC. Protein: CASSLQGWFDEQFF.

V is TRBV5-1 and J is TRBJ2-1, with TRBD2 identical over 8 bases. The CDR3 has 14 residues. The germline gives CDR1 SGHRS, CDR2 YFSETQ. The J segment lost 5 bases and the V segment lost 8 bases, leaving 9 bases of the junction unmatched. CDR3 sequence reads: CASSASGGNNEQFF. The DNA for the CDR3 is TGCGCCAGTTCGGCAAGCGGGGGCAACAATGAGCAGTTCTTC.

For this clone: At the DNA level, this CDR3 is encoded by other sequences in the same sample as well. The V and J genes are TRBV28 and TRBJ1-2; 9 bases agree with TRBD1. CDR1 MDHEN and CDR2 SYDVKM come from the germline V gene. The J segment lost 7 bases and the V segment lost 5 bases, leaving 11 bases of the junction unmatched. This CDR3 region has 15 residues. The CDR3 nucleotides are TGTGCCAGCAGTCCGCCTCAGGACAGGGGAAGTGGCTACACCTTC. This gives the protein CASSPPQDRGSGYTF.

The V gene is TRBV7-9, the J gene TRBJ2-3; TRBD1 agrees at 8 bases. CDR1 is SEHNR and CDR2 is FQNEAQ in the germline V gene (reference sequence). The CDR3 has 15 residues. The junction had 2 bases not matched to a gene; V was cut back by 3 bases and J by 0 bases. The CDR3 DNA follows: TGTGCCAGCAGCTTTAACAGGGGGAGCACAGATACGCAGTATTTT. This sequence encodes CASSFNRGSTDTQYF. Filled out from reference TRBV7-9 and TRBJ2-3, the complete variable domain reads DTGVSQNPRHKITKRGQNVTFRCDPISEHNRLYWYRQTLGQGPEFLTYFQNEAQLEKSRLLSDRFSAERPKGSFSTLEIQRTEQGDSAMYLCASSFNRGSTDTQYFGPGTRLTVL.

The CDR3 sequence: CASSIGTGSSYNEQFF. In DNA form, the CDR3 reads TGTGCCAGTAGTATCGGGACAGGGAGCTCCTACAATGAGCAGTTCTTC. The gene calls are TRBV19 and TRBJ2-1, with 9 bases aligning to TRBD1. J was trimmed by 0 bases and V by 3 bases; bases with no gene match: 3. Per the germline V gene, CDR1 is LNHDA and CDR2 is SQIVND (reference sequence). There are 16 residues in the CDR3.

V is TRBV19 and J is TRBJ2-5; 9 nucleotides line up with TRBD2. Trimming cost V 1 base and J 5 bases; bases outside gene matches: 8. The CDR3 is made up of 16 amino acids. The germline V gene has CDR1 LNHDA and CDR2 SQIVND (reference sequence). CDR3 nucleotides: TGTGCCAGTAGTATAGTAGGCGGGGGGGCAGACGAGACCCAGTACTTC. It is translated as CASSIVGGGADETQYF.

The rearrangement uses TRBV2 and TRBJ1-1; no definite D call. This CDR3 spans 14 amino acids. V was clipped by 8 bases and J by 0 bases, with 13 bases between them. CDR1 is SNHLY, CDR2 FYNNEI, per germline. The CDR3 DNA sequence: TGTGCCAGCGGGTCGTTCGGGTTGAACACTGAAGCTTTCTTT. This translates into CASGSFGLNTEAFF. The full variable domain, with the rest looked up from reference TRBV2 and TRBJ1-1, is EPEVTQTPSHQVTQMGQEVILRCVPISNHLYFYWYRQILGQKVEFLVSFYNNEISEKSEIFDDQFSVERPDGSNFTLKIRSTKLEDSAMYFCASGSFGLNTEAFFGQGTRLTVV.

The chain couples TRBV28 to TRBJ2-5; 7 bases match TRBD2. The CDR3 has 14 residues. Germline V gives CDR1 MDHEN, CDR2 SYDVKM. With V trimmed by 3 bases and J by 6 bases, 7 bases remained unmatched. In DNA, the CDR3 is TGTGCCAGCAGTTTTGGGGGGGGGAGGAAGACCCAGTACTTC. Protein: CASSFGGGRKTQYF.

The V call is TRBV5-1, the J call TRBJ2-5; TRBD2 matches at 9 bases. Germline CDR1 reads SGHRS; CDR2 reads YFSETQ. With 1 base clipped from V and 5 bases from J, the junction kept 9 bases outside the gene matches. The CDR3 has 16 amino acids. The CDR3 nucleotides read TGCGCCAGCAGCTTGAGGCGCGCGGGGGGGATGGAGACCCAGTACTTC. This translates into CASSLRRAGGMETQYF.

In DNA form, the CDR3 reads TGTGCCAGCAGCTCGGGGACTAGCGGGGGCCTCACAGATACGCAGTATTTT. Residues: CASSSGTSGGLTDTQYF. The rearrangement links TRBV7-2 to TRBJ2-3, with TRBD2 matching over 14 bases. Per the germline V gene, CDR1 is SGHTA and CDR2 is FQGNSA. The CDR3 extends over 17 amino acids. V was clipped by 4 bases and J by 2 bases; unmatched bases: 5. The whole variable domain, filled in from reference TRBV7-2 and TRBJ2-3, reads GAGVSQSPSNKVTEKGKDVELRCDPISGHTALYWYRQSLGQGLEFLIYFQGNSAPDKSGLPSDRFSAERTGGSVSTLTIQRTQQEDSAVYLCASSSGTSGGLTDTQYFGPGTRLTVL.

The chain joins TRBV7-2 to TRBJ2-1; 10 bases map to TRBD2. The J segment lost 5 bases and the V segment lost 3 bases, leaving 7 bases of the junction unmatched. The CDR3 extends over 16 amino acids. Germline-derived CDR1 and CDR2 are SGHTA and FQGNSA. CDR3 loop: CASSLRAGGGHNEQFF. The CDR3 DNA reads TGTGCCAGCAGCTTGAGAGCGGGGGGGGGTCACAATGAGCAGTTCTTC.

The chain recombines TRBV28 with TRBJ1-2; possible D gene TRBD1, 5 bases. Trimming left V 6 bases short and J 4 bases short, with 15 bases between. Germline V gene data show CDR1 as MDHEN and CDR2 as SYDVKM. The CDR3 spans 14 residues. The CDR3 DNA is TGTGCCAGCAGCCGAAAGACAGCCGGCTATGGCTACACCTTC. It translates to CASSRKTAGYGYTF.